This passage covers 10 T cell receptor beta chains from one sample sequenced in a study of cytotoxic CD8 clonotypes in ibrutinib-treated CLL. Sequencing was performed with immunoSEQ multiplex PCR; in TCRdb, only in-frame clones are kept and a portion is missing. The sample yields about 200,000 clones, more than 75% seen once. The material sequenced was PBMCs, taken after 12 months of ibrutinib treatment. These receptors were taken from a human donor with chronic lymphocytic leukemia.

The V and J genes are TRBV11-1 and TRBJ2-1, with 8 bases fitting TRBD1. Losses at the gene ends were 2 bases for V and 7 bases for J; bases not matched to a gene: 7. The CDR3 has 15 residues. Germline V CDR1 and CDR2: SGHAT, FQDESV (reference sequence). CDR3 sequence (DNA): TGTGCCAGCAGCTTACAGGGGGCAGTTCTGAATGAGCAGTTCTTC. Its protein is CASSLQGAVLNEQFF.

This clone was picked up a small number of times. The rearrangement uses TRBV7-8 and TRBJ1-6; 8 bases fit TRBD1. The germline V gene has CDR1 SGHVS and CDR2 FQNEAQ. Germline trimming cut 5 bases from V and 10 bases from J; bases unmatched to any gene: 13. There are 16 residues in the CDR3. The DNA of the CDR3 is TGTGCCAGCAGCCTACTGACAGGGGAATTGTGGTCACCCCTCCACTTT. Residues: CASSLLTGELWSPLHF.

V usage is TRBV6-1 and J usage is TRBJ1-1; no definite D call. Germline V CDR1 and CDR2: MNHNS, SASEGT. Trimming cost V 4 bases and J 1 base, with 7 bases left between them. This CDR3 is 13 amino acids long. CDR3 nucleotide sequence: TGTGCCAGCAGTGGTTGGGCGAACACTGAAGCTTTCTTT. Its translation: CASSGWANTEAFF.

There are a few counts of this clone. The chain recombines TRBV9 with TRBJ2-2; possible D gene TRBD2, 5 bases. Between the trimmed V and J ends, which lost 0 bases and 5 bases, there was a span of 8 bases. There are 14 residues in the CDR3. Germline CDR1 SGDLS, CDR2 YYNGEE. CDR3 nucleotide sequence: TGTGCCAGCAGCGTAGAACTAGATACCGGGGAGCTGTTTTTT. It translates to CASSVELDTGELFF.

J is TRBJ2-5 and V is TRBV18; D remains unclear. The CDR3 consists of 15 residues. Germline CDR1 reads KGHSH; CDR2 reads LQKENI. The germline V and J ends were trimmed by 6 bases and 3 bases, with 17 bases remaining between them. The CDR3 nucleotides are TGTGCCAGCTCCCAATCACAGCCCCCCGAAGAGACCCAGTACTTC. It translates to CASSQSQPPEETQYF.

On this clone itself: Sequence at one end of the junction differs from germline and may be a read error. This chain links TRBV29-1 with TRBJ2-1; D remains unclear. This CDR3 has 13 residues. CDR1 and CDR2 from the germline V gene are SQVTM and ANQGSEA. The CDR3 loop is CSVEDRRYSEQFF. The DNA of the CDR3 is TGCAGCGTTGAAGATCGTAGGTACAGTGAGCAGTTCTTC.

A single count supports this clone. This rearrangement joins TRBV14 to TRBJ1-2; D remains ambiguous. V was cut by 0 bases and J by 2 bases, with 10 bases left in between. The V gene's germline CDR1 is SGHDN and CDR2 FVKESK. The CDR3 loop spans 15 amino acids. As DNA, the CDR3 is TGTGCCAGCAGCCAAGAGGCGCGATCAAACTATGGCTACACCTTC. Translated: CASSQEARSNYGYTF.

This sequence joins TRBV2 and TRBJ2-7, with D uncertain. The germline CDR1 and CDR2 sequences are SNHLY and FYNNEI. The V and J ends lost 1 base and 3 bases respectively, with 4 bases between them. This CDR3 contains 12 residues. The CDR3, as DNA: TGTGCCAGCAGTGAAGGGTTCTACGAGCAGTACTTC. Translation: CASSEGFYEQYF.

The chain combines TRBV9 with TRBJ2-1; D not certain. The CDR3 contains 12 residues. V was trimmed by 2 bases and J by 7 bases, leaving 7 bases between them. Germline CDR1 and CDR2: SGDLS and YYNGEE. Here the CDR3 DNA reads TGTGCCAGCAGCGTGAGTTTTAATGAGCAGTTCTTC. This gives the protein CASSVSFNEQFF.

This chain uses TRBV2 with TRBJ1-4; D ambiguous. Germline CDR1 SNHLY, CDR2 FYNNEI. This CDR3 comprises 15 residues. V lost 0 bases to trimming and J lost 8 bases, with 13 bases between them. The CDR3 reads CASSEAGNIGEKLFF. For the CDR3, the DNA is TGTGCCAGCAGTGAAGCGGGGAACATTGGGGAAAAACTGTTTTTT.